This passage covers 32 T cell receptor beta chains from one sample sequenced in a study of control samples from healthy donors and cancer patients. The repertoire was sequenced with immunoSEQ multiplex PCR; TCRdb's copy has only in-frame clones and lacks some. The sample contains about 120,000 clones, roughly 87% of which appear only once. The sample was blood. The receptor set was obtained from a man between 18 and 29 years old in good health.

The chain recombines TRBV6-5 with TRBJ2-2, with D possibly being TRBD1 or TRBD2 (5 bases each). V was clipped by 6 bases and J by 4 bases, with 12 bases between them. Germline loops: CDR1 MNHEY, CDR2 SVGAGI. There are 14 residues in the CDR3. Here the CDR3 reads CASSQGPVTGELFF. In DNA form, the CDR3 reads TGTGCCAGCAGCCAGGGACCGGTCACCGGGGAGCTGTTTTTT.

DNA for the CDR3: TGTGCCAGCAGGTCCGGGTCTAAGGGTTACAATGAGCAGTTCTTC. This sequence encodes CASRSGSKGYNEQFF. The V call is TRBV28, the J call TRBJ2-1, with D unclear. V dropped 6 bases and J dropped 4 bases, with 16 bases sitting between them. This CDR3 is 15 amino acids long. In germline, CDR1 is MDHEN, CDR2 SYDVKM.

V usage is TRBV6-1 and J usage is TRBJ2-1; D is perhaps TRBD1 (6 bases). This CDR3 is built from 15 residues. CDR1 MNHNS and CDR2 SASEGT come from the germline V gene. V dropped 2 bases and J dropped 6 bases, with 14 bases sitting between them. This CDR3 reads CASSENGLQGNEQFF. In DNA form, the CDR3 reads TGTGCCAGCAGTGAAAACGGGTTACAGGGCAATGAGCAGTTCTTC.

V gene TRBV28 combines with J gene TRBJ1-4; D gene ambiguous. Germline V gene lookup returns CDR1 MDHEN and CDR2 SYDVKM. The CDR3 length is 16 residues. V lost 2 bases, J lost 4 bases, and 14 bases lay in between. Written as DNA, the CDR3 is TGTGCCAGCAGTTTAGTTGGACGGATGTTTAATGAAAAACTGTTTTTT. This codes for CASSLVGRMFNEKLFF.

CDR3 sequence (DNA): TGTGCCAGCAGCTCCACCGGACTAGCTACTGAGCAGTTCTTC. Its translation is CASSSTGLATEQFF. The genes are TRBV7-3 and TRBJ2-1; TRBD2 matches at 8 bases. Trimming at V came to 4 bases and at J to 9 bases, leaving 8 bases not matched to a gene. The CDR3 loop spans 14 amino acids. Germline loops: CDR1 SGHTA, CDR2 FQGTGA.

The gene calls are TRBV27 and TRBJ2-7; D remains unclear. CDR1 is MNHEY and CDR2 is SMNVEV in the germline V gene (reference sequence). Trimming removed 0 bases from V and 6 bases from J, with 9 bases in between. This CDR3 contains 13 residues. The CDR3: CASSLSDLTEQYF. The CDR3 bases are TGTGCCAGCAGTTTATCGGATCTTACCGAGCAGTACTTC.

The chain links TRBV9 to TRBJ2-1, with D tentatively TRBD2 (6 bases). Germline V CDR1 and CDR2: SGDLS, YYNGEE. The length of the CDR3 is 15 residues. Trimming left V 7 bases short and J 1 base short, with 15 bases between. CDR3 sequence: CASGSNSGSYNEQFF. The CDR3 nucleotides are TGTGCCAGCGGGTCGAATAGCGGTTCCTACAATGAGCAGTTCTTC. Together with reference TRBV9 and TRBJ2-1, the CDR3 gives the full variable domain: DSGVTQTPKHLITATGQRVTLRCSPRSGDLSVYWYQQSLDQGLQFLIQYYNGEERAKGNILERFSAQQFPDLHSELNLSSLELGDSALYFCASGSNSGSYNEQFFGPGTRLTVL.

V and J are TRBV11-3 and TRBJ2-3; D unclear. Germline loops: CDR1 SGHNT, CDR2 YENEEA. V shed 1 base and J shed 5 bases, with 10 bases lying between them. The CDR3 contains 14 residues. The CDR3 loop is CASSLGPGEDTQYF. For the CDR3, the DNA is TGTGCCAGCAGCTTAGGGCCAGGCGAAGATACGCAGTATTTT.

This clone was seen a handful of times. The chain couples TRBV18 to TRBJ1-2; TRBD1 matches at 12 bases. J lost 8 bases, V lost 6 bases, and 25 bases had no gene match. The germline V gene encodes CDR1 KGHSH and CDR2 LQKENI. The CDR3 contains 20 residues. CDR3 region: CASSPLGTGGGGVTGRGYTF. In nucleotides, the CDR3 is TGTGCCAGCTCCCCCCTTGGGACAGGGGGCGGCGGGGTCACCGGTCGGGGCTACACCTTC.

The chain carries TRBV7-2 and TRBJ2-7; 7 nucleotides match TRBD2. The CDR3 loop spans 16 amino acids. V was clipped by 0 bases and J by 3 bases; unmatched bases: 8. CDR1 and CDR2 from the germline V gene are SGHTA and FQGNSA. DNA of the CDR3: TGTGCCAGCAGCTTAGCGACGGCTAGCGGTCTCTACGAGCAGTACTTC. Protein sequence: CASSLATASGLYEQYF.

The gene calls are TRBV10-3 and TRBJ2-2; 8 positions match TRBD1. Trimming removed 10 bases from V and 5 bases from J; junction bases left unmatched: 9. The CDR3 spans 14 residues. CDR1 is ENHRY and CDR2 is SYGVKD in the germline V gene. As DNA, the CDR3 is TGTGCCACCGCCGGGACAGGAGCAACCGGGGAGCTGTTTTTT. Its translation: CATAGTGATGELFF.

CDR3 amino acids: CASSESTNYGYTF. In nucleotides, the CDR3 is TGCGCCAGCAGTGAGTCTACTAACTATGGCTACACCTTC. The V and J genes are TRBV10-2 and TRBJ1-2; D remains unclear. CDR3 length: 13 amino acids. Per the germline V gene, CDR1 is WSHSY and CDR2 is SAAADI. The V end was cut by 0 bases, the J end by 0 bases, with 2 bases between.

The J gene is TRBJ2-7, the V gene TRBV18; no clear D. Per germline, CDR1 KGHSH and CDR2 LQKENI. V lost 2 bases and J lost 0, with 11 bases in between. The CDR3 is made up of 15 amino acids. The CDR3 spells CASSPFGESSYEQYF. The CDR3 bases are TGTGCCAGCTCACCATTTGGTGAAAGCTCCTACGAGCAGTACTTC.

The chain joins TRBV11-2 to TRBJ1-4, with 8 bases fitting TRBD1. The CDR3 has 15 residues. CDR1 is SGHAT and CDR2 is FQNNGV in the germline V gene. The trim removed 0 bases at V and 15 bases at J, leaving 12 bases unmatched. CDR3 sequence (DNA): TGTGCCAGCAGCTTAGACCGCGGACAGGGCGGGAGGGTGTTTTTT. It codes for CASSLDRGQGGRVFF.

The V and J genes are TRBV6-5 and TRBJ1-1; weak D call: TRBD1 (6 bases). CDR3 length: 12 amino acids. Per germline, CDR1 MNHEY and CDR2 SVGAGI. Trimming cost V 6 bases and J 7 bases, with 12 bases left between them. The CDR3 spells CASSQDSGEAFF. As DNA, the CDR3 is TGTGCCAGCAGCCAGGACAGCGGTGAAGCTTTCTTT.

The V and J genes are TRBV5-6 and TRBJ2-1, with 9 bases matching TRBD2. V lost 7 bases to trimming and J lost 7 bases; unmatched junction nucleotides: 12. The CDR3 consists of 15 residues. The V gene's germline CDR1 is SGHDT and CDR2 YYEEEE. The CDR3 nucleotides read TGTGCCAGCGACCTAATAGCGGGAGAGAGAAATGAGCAGTTCTTC. As protein: CASDLIAGERNEQFF.

The chain combines TRBV7-9 with TRBJ1-5; a possible D gene is TRBD1 (6 bases). CDR1 is SEHNR, CDR2 FQNEAQ, per germline (reference sequence). V lost 3 bases and J lost 4, with 16 bases in between. This CDR3 has 16 residues. CDR3 amino acids: CASSLSGTTRNQPQHF. DNA of the CDR3: TGTGCCAGCAGCTTGTCCGGGACAACCAGGAATCAGCCCCAGCATTTT.

This chain connects TRBV29-1 to TRBJ2-1; TRBD2 is a possible D gene (5 bases). Germline CDR1 SQVTM, CDR2 ANQGSEA. This CDR3 contains 11 residues. The V gene lost 2 bases and the J gene lost 9 bases, with 8 bases spanning the gap. The CDR3 DNA is TGCAGCGTTGAACCCGGGGTTGAGCAGTTCTTC. It encodes CSVEPGVEQFF.

The chain carries TRBV11-2 and TRBJ1-5, with D uncertain. Germline V gene data show CDR1 as SGHAT and CDR2 as FQNNGV. This CDR3 is 15 amino acids long. Trimming left V 1 base short and J 3 bases short, with 10 bases between. CDR3 sequence (DNA): TGTGCCAGCAGCTTAGCGGGTAAGCCCAATCAGCCCCAGCATTTT. It specifies CASSLAGKPNQPQHF.

V usage is TRBV7-9 and J usage is TRBJ1-1, with 7 bases that match TRBD1. Germline CDR1 is SEHNR and CDR2 is FQNEAQ (reference sequence). The CDR3 is made up of 19 amino acids. V dropped 4 bases and J dropped 4; count of bases not matched to a gene: 21. For the CDR3, the DNA is TGTGCCAGCAGCTCGCGAAAACCCGACAGGGTGGGGTTGGCCACTGAAGCTTTCTTT. Residues: CASSSRKPDRVGLATEAFF.

This chain joins TRBV14 and TRBJ2-7; D is perhaps TRBD1 or TRBD2 (5 bases each). V was pared by 6 bases and J by 4 bases, with 13 bases between. CDR3 length: 13 amino acids. CDR1 is SGHDN and CDR2 is FVKESK in the germline V gene. CDR3 sequence (DNA): TGTGCCAGCAGGGCGCGAGGGGAATACGAGCAGTACTTC. Translation: CASRARGEYEQYF.

V is TRBV11-2 and J is TRBJ1-6, with D hard to call. Looked up from germline, CDR1 is SGHAT and CDR2 is FQNNGV. This CDR3 has 13 amino acids. Trimming stripped 2 bases from V and 10 bases from J, with 9 bases between. CDR3 in DNA: TGTGCCAGCAGCTTAATAGTAATCTCACCCCTCCACTTT. Amino acid sequence: CASSLIVISPLHF.

The rearrangement joins TRBV6-2 or TRBV6-3 to TRBJ1-2; D might be TRBD1 (5 bases). The germline gives CDR1 MNHEY, CDR2 SVGEGT. This CDR3 has 14 amino acids. V was shortened by 5 bases and J by 5 bases, with 15 bases between the two germline ends. The CDR3 sequence: CASSPVVGEYGYTF. The CDR3, as DNA: TGTGCCAGCAGTCCCGTCGTAGGGGAGTATGGCTACACCTTC.

The genes are TRBV4-1 and TRBJ2-1; 8 positions agree with TRBD1. Losses at the gene ends were 4 bases for V and 1 base for J; bases not matched to a gene: 12. CDR3 size: 18 residues. Germline-derived CDR1 and CDR2 are MGHRA and YSYEKL. The CDR3 region has the DNA TGCGCCAGCAGCCTATCGGCAACCCACAGGGGGTCCTACAATGAGCAGTTCTTC. It yields the protein CASSLSATHRGSYNEQFF.

The chain combines TRBV10-1 with TRBJ2-3; unclear D gene. V was clipped by 10 bases and J by 6 bases, with 8 bases between them. The CDR3 length is 10 residues. Germline-derived CDR1 and CDR2 are WNHNN and SYGVQD (reference sequence). Here the CDR3 reads CATLWDTQYF. The CDR3 coding sequence is TGCGCCACCCTATGGGATACGCAGTATTTT.

V and J are TRBV5-6 and TRBJ2-7; D gene uncertain. The V end lost 0 bases, the J end lost 3 bases, and 10 bases lay between the germline ends. The CDR3 runs to 14 residues. The germline gives CDR1 SGHDT, CDR2 YYEEEE. CDR3 coding DNA: TGTGCCAGCAGCTTGGCCGAGCCTCTCTACGAGCAGTACTTC. This sequence encodes CASSLAEPLYEQYF.

The rearrangement uses TRBV27 and TRBJ1-1; maybe TRBD1 (5 bases). Germline V gene data show CDR1 as MNHEY and CDR2 as SMNVEV (reference sequence). The CDR3 consists of 16 residues. V was clipped by 0 bases and J by 1 base, with 12 bases between them. The CDR3 spells CASSLSMPGSNTEAFF. CDR3 DNA: TGTGCCAGCAGTTTATCGATGCCAGGGTCGAACACTGAAGCTTTCTTT.

V and J are TRBV20-1 and TRBJ2-6; D is possibly TRBD1 or TRBD2 (5 bases each). V was trimmed by 3 bases and J by 2 bases, leaving 11 bases between them. The CDR3 consists of 15 residues. Germline V gene lookup returns CDR1 DFQATT and CDR2 SNEGSKA (reference sequence). The CDR3: CSASAGSTGANVLTF. DNA of the CDR3: TGCAGTGCTAGTGCAGGGAGCACTGGGGCCAACGTCCTGACTTTC.

The chain is built from TRBV28 and TRBJ2-2, with 7 bases identical to TRBD2. This CDR3 comprises 15 residues. Germline loops: CDR1 MDHEN, CDR2 SYDVKM. V gave up 4 bases and J gave up 3 bases; unmatched junction bases: 5. CDR3 nucleotide sequence: TGTGCCAGCAGTTCACCAGGGAGGGACACCGGGGAGCTGTTTTTT. It yields the protein CASSSPGRDTGELFF. The whole variable domain, filled in from reference TRBV28 and TRBJ2-2, reads DVKVTQSSRYLVKRTGEKVFLECVQDMDHENMFWYRQDPGLGLRLIYFSYDVKMKEKGDIPEGYSVSREKKERFSLILESASTNQTSMYLCASSSPGRDTGELFFGEGSRLTVL.

V gene TRBV9 combines with J gene TRBJ2-7; 12 bases map to TRBD1. Germline V gene lookup returns CDR1 SGDLS and CDR2 YYNGEE. The CDR3 sequence is 14 residues long. Trimming cost V 4 bases and J 5 bases; bases outside gene matches: 4. The CDR3: CASSRDRGLNEQYF. DNA for the CDR3: TGTGCCAGCAGCCGGGACAGGGGGCTCAACGAGCAGTACTTC.

This rearrangement joins TRBV5-1 to TRBJ2-2; the match to TRBD2 covers 12 bases. Trimming cost V 4 bases and J 6 bases; bases outside gene matches: 7. Germline-derived CDR1 and CDR2 are SGHRS and YFSETQ. The CDR3 extends over 16 amino acids. In DNA, the CDR3 is TGCGCCAGCAGCGTACAGACTAGCGGGAGTGCCGGGGAGCTGTTTTTT. Translating gives CASSVQTSGSAGELFF.

This clone was seen just once. The gene calls are TRBV3-1 (or the pseudogene TRBV3-2) and TRBJ1-5; D is undetermined. The CDR3 totals 14 residues. Germline V CDR1 and CDR2: LGHDT, YNNKEL (reference sequence). V was pared by 0 bases and J by 5 bases, with 8 bases between. The CDR3 here is CASSQDGGYQPQHF. The CDR3 DNA follows: TGTGCCAGCAGCCAAGACGGAGGATATCAGCCCCAGCATTTT.